The 29 T cell receptor beta chains in this list originate from one sample, sequenced in a study of T cells in pancreatic ductal adenocarcinoma. TCRdb's copy holds only in-frame clones and misses some; the assay was immunoSEQ multiplex PCR. The sample records 4,500 to 6,000 clones, around nine tenths being singletons. Selected pancreatic ductal adenocarcinoma patients had undergone surgery without neoadjuvant therapy. Source material: pancreatic tumor tissue. These receptors were collected from a human donor with pancreatic ductal adenocarcinoma.

This chain connects TRBV18 to TRBJ2-2; possibly TRBD1 for D (6 bases). This CDR3 has 16 residues. Trimming removed 2 bases at V and 0 bases at J, with 10 bases between. CDR1 is KGHSH and CDR2 is LQKENI in the germline V gene. The CDR3 sequence: CASSPRDTSNTGELFF. Written as DNA, the CDR3 is TGTGCCAGCTCACCAAGGGACACTTCGAACACCGGGGAGCTGTTTTTT. Combining the CDR3 with reference TRBV18 and TRBJ2-2 gives the whole variable domain NAGVMQNPRHLVRRRGQEARLRCSPMKGHSHVYWYRQLPEEGLKFMVYLQKENIIDESGMPKERFSAEFPKEGPSILRIQQVVRGDSAAYFCASSPRDTSNTGELFFGEGSRLTVL.

The CDR3 DNA sequence: TGTGCCAGCAGCTTAGTGGAGGGTCCAGAGACCCAGTACTTC. This gives the protein CASSLVEGPETQYF. The rearrangement uses TRBV7-9 and TRBJ2-5, with D possibly TRBD2 on 6 matching bases. V dropped 1 base and J dropped 4 bases, with 10 bases sitting between them. Looked up from germline, CDR1 is SEHNR and CDR2 is FQNEAQ (reference sequence). This CDR3 has 14 residues.

The chain combines TRBV5-5 with TRBJ2-3; 11 nucleotides line up with TRBD2. The CDR3 covers 17 residues. The V gene end was trimmed by 3 bases and the J gene end by 0 bases; junction bases not matched to a gene: 6. Germline CDR1 and CDR2: SGHKS and YYEKEE (reference sequence). For the CDR3, the DNA is TGTGCCAGCAGCTCACCTAGACTAGCGGGGAGCACAGATACGCAGTATTTT. It is translated as CASSSPRLAGSTDTQYF.

This sequence joins TRBV29-1 and TRBJ1-2; D is unclear. Germline V lookup: CDR1 SQVTM, CDR2 ANQGSEA. Deletions cut 3 bases from V and 6 bases from J, with 5 bases between. The CDR3 sequence is 10 residues long. In DNA, the CDR3 is TGCAGCGTTGATCAGAATGGCTACACCTTC. Translated: CSVDQNGYTF. Full variable domain (rest looked up from reference TRBV29-1 and TRBJ1-2): SAVISQKPSRDICQRGTSLTIQCQVDSQVTMMFWYRQQPGQSLTLIATANQGSEATYESGFVIDKFPISRPNLTFSTLTVSNMSPEDSSIYLCSVDQNGYTFGSGTRLTVV.

The rearrangement joins TRBV29-1 to TRBJ2-1; 11 positions agree with TRBD2. Germline V gene data show CDR1 as SQVTM and CDR2 as ANQGSEA. The J segment lost 5 bases and the V segment lost 6 bases, leaving 3 bases of the junction unmatched. CDR3 length: 13 amino acids. In DNA form, the CDR3 reads TGCAGCGTAGGGACTAGCGGAAACAATGAGCAGTTCTTC. Translated, it gives CSVGTSGNNEQFF.

The chain combines TRBV19 with TRBJ1-1; 10 nucleotides align to TRBD1. CDR1 LNHDA and CDR2 SQIVND come from the germline V gene (reference sequence). After removal of 7 bases from V and 8 bases from J, the junction contained 4 bases not matched to a gene. CDR3 size: 12 residues. The CDR3 DNA reads as TGTGCCAGTACCGGACAGGGGGTCGAAGCTTTCTTT. Its protein is CASTGQGVEAFF.

The chain carries TRBV4-2 and TRBJ1-2; 8 nucleotides align to TRBD1. Losses at the gene ends were 3 bases for V and 13 bases for J; bases not matched to a gene: 13. Germline V gives CDR1 LGHNA, CDR2 YNFKEQ. The CDR3 totals 14 residues. DNA for the CDR3: TGTGCCAGCAGCCATACAAGGGGACAGGAGAGCGGCACCTTC. Its protein product is CASSHTRGQESGTF.

This chain joins TRBV6-6 and TRBJ2-5; TRBD1 agrees at 10 bases. Germline V lookup: CDR1 MNHNY, CDR2 SVGAGI (reference sequence). This CDR3 spans 16 amino acids. Trimming cost V 5 bases and J 0 bases; bases outside gene matches: 6. The CDR3 loop is CASSTLGQGNQETQYF. In DNA form, the CDR3 reads TGTGCCAGCAGTACCTTGGGACAGGGGAACCAAGAGACCCAGTACTTC.

The rearrangement uses TRBV11-2 and TRBJ2-4, with 8 bases fitting TRBD2. V lost 6 bases to trimming and J lost 6 bases; unmatched junction nucleotides: 16. CDR3 length: 17 amino acids. Germline V gene sequence: CDR1 SGHAT, CDR2 FQNNGV. The CDR3 sequence is CASSQRGGAGGGNIQYF. CDR3 bases: TGTGCCAGCAGTCAGAGGGGGGGCGCGGGAGGAGGAAACATTCAGTACTTC.

The V gene is TRBV2, the J gene TRBJ2-7; 7 nucleotides match TRBD1. The germline CDR1 and CDR2 sequences are SNHLY and FYNNEI. With 3 bases clipped from V and 2 bases from J, the junction kept 1 base outside the gene matches. This CDR3 region has 13 residues. The CDR3 DNA reads TGTGCCAGCAGTGACCAGGGGGCCTACGAGCAGTACTTC. Encoded protein: CASSDQGAYEQYF.

This clone was counted a few times. J is TRBJ2-1 and V is TRBV4-3; tentative D call: TRBD1 (5 bases). The CDR3 covers 19 residues. Between the trimmed V and J ends, which lost 0 bases and 0 bases, there was a span of 18 bases. Germline CDR1 LGHNA, CDR2 YSLEER. This CDR3 reads CASSQDGSAPDSSYNEQFF. For the CDR3, the DNA is TGCGCCAGCAGCCAAGATGGGTCCGCTCCCGACAGCTCCTACAATGAGCAGTTCTTC.

The chain links TRBV28 to TRBJ2-7; the D gene is possibly TRBD2 (5 bases). V lost 6 bases and J lost 0, with 15 bases in between. Germline CDR1 is MDHEN and CDR2 is SYDVKM. The CDR3 runs 15 residues. The CDR3 sequence: CASSRPGKSSYEQYF. The CDR3 DNA is TGTGCCAGCAGCCGACCGGGAAAGAGCTCCTACGAGCAGTACTTC.

The gene calls are TRBV6-1 and TRBJ2-2; TRBD2 aligns across 8 bases. The CDR3 covers 15 residues. Germline assignment: CDR1 MNHNS and CDR2 SASEGT. V was clipped by 6 bases and J by 5 bases; unmatched bases: 8. CDR3 sequence (DNA): TGTGCCAGCAGCGCCCCCAAGCGGGAGACCGGGGAGCTGTTTTTT. Translation gives CASSAPKRETGELFF.

The J gene is TRBJ2-7, the V gene TRBV5-5; 9 bases agree with TRBD1. The trim removed 0 bases at V and 6 bases at J, leaving 16 bases unmatched. CDR1 and CDR2 from the germline V gene are SGHKS and YYEKEE (reference sequence). The CDR3 sequence is 18 residues long. The CDR3 reads CASSLALAPGQGSSEQYF. The CDR3, as DNA: TGTGCCAGCAGCTTGGCCCTAGCCCCCGGACAGGGGAGTTCCGAGCAGTACTTC.

The chain has TRBV5-1 and TRBJ1-1; a possible D gene is TRBD1 (6 bases). Looked up from germline, CDR1 is SGHRS and CDR2 is YFSETQ. Trimming removed 2 bases from V and 1 base from J, with 9 bases in between. The CDR3 covers 14 residues. The CDR3 region is CASSLPRGNTEAFF. CDR3 DNA: TGCGCCAGCAGCTTACCCAGGGGGAACACTGAAGCTTTCTTT. The full variable domain, rest sourced from reference TRBV5-1 and TRBJ1-1, is KAGVTQTPRYLIKTRGQQVTLSCSPISGHRSVSWYQQTPGQGLQFLFEYFSETQRNKGNFPGRFSGRQFSNSRSEMNVSTLELGDSALYLCASSLPRGNTEAFFGQGTRLTVV.

CDR3 sequence: CASSWYRDGELFF. The CDR3, as DNA: TGTGCCAGCAGTTGGTACAGGGACGGGGAGCTGTTTTTT. The chain has TRBV6-1 and TRBJ2-2, with D possibly matching TRBD1 (6 bases). The V gene lost 5 bases and the J gene lost 7 bases, with 11 bases spanning the gap. The CDR3 sequence is 13 residues long. Germline V CDR1 and CDR2: MNHNS, SASEGT.

This clone was observed a few times. The chain employs TRBV2 and TRBJ2-2, with 7 bases aligning to TRBD1. V lost 7 bases and J lost 8; bases outside the gene matches: 13. Per germline, CDR1 SNHLY and CDR2 FYNNEI. The CDR3 consists of 15 residues. This CDR3 reads CASNEGQISPGELFF. The DNA for the CDR3 is TGTGCCAGCAATGAGGGACAGATTTCCCCAGGGGAGCTGTTTTTT.

CDR3 nucleotide sequence: TGTGCCAGCAGCTTATGGGGCGGGACCTCCTACAATGAGCAGTTCTTC. Its translation: CASSLWGGTSYNEQFF. The chain recombines TRBV7-2 with TRBJ2-1; D might be TRBD2 (6 bases). The CDR3 sequence is 16 residues long. The V end lost 2 bases, the J end lost 0 bases, and 11 bases lay between the germline ends. CDR1 and CDR2 from the germline V gene are SGHTA and FQGNSA.

The chain carries TRBV5-1 and TRBJ2-3; 7 nucleotides match TRBD2. Germline trimming cut 2 bases from V and 0 bases from J; bases unmatched to any gene: 3. CDR3 length: 15 amino acids. CDR1 is SGHRS and CDR2 is YFSETQ in the germline V gene. CDR3 sequence: CASSFSGGSTDTQYF. The CDR3 DNA reads as TGCGCCAGCAGCTTCTCCGGGGGGAGCACAGATACGCAGTATTTT.

The gene calls are TRBV5-1 and TRBJ2-3; weak D call: TRBD2 (7 bases). V was shortened by 5 bases and J by 1 base, with 11 bases between the two germline ends. The CDR3 spans 14 residues. In germline, CDR1 is SGHRS, CDR2 YFSETQ. The CDR3 DNA is TGCGCCAGCAGGGGGGGGGCGCGCACAGATACGCAGTATTTT. Translating gives CASRGGARTDTQYF.

The chain joins TRBV27 to TRBJ2-2; 12 bases are shared with TRBD2. The J segment lost 5 bases and the V segment lost 7 bases, leaving 8 bases of the junction unmatched. Germline V gene lookup returns CDR1 MNHEY and CDR2 SMNVEV (reference sequence). The CDR3 runs 16 residues. In nucleotides, the CDR3 is TGTGCCAGCACTCTAGCGGGAGGGCCTCGTACCGGGGAGCTGTTTTTT. It codes for CASTLAGGPRTGELFF.

This chain connects TRBV27 to TRBJ1-3; TRBD1 agrees at 7 bases. Germline V gene sequence: CDR1 MNHEY, CDR2 SMNVEV (reference sequence). The CDR3 length is 15 residues. With V trimmed by 5 bases and J by 6 bases, 10 bases remained unmatched. This CDR3 reads CASSGGAGGPNTIYF. CDR3 DNA: TGTGCCAGCAGTGGGGGCGCAGGGGGTCCAAACACCATATATTTT.

The CDR3: CASSLQGPPPRYEQYF. In DNA form, the CDR3 reads TGTGCCAGCAGCTTACAAGGGCCTCCCCCTCGCTACGAGCAGTACTTC. This rearrangement joins TRBV7-4 to TRBJ2-7; D unclear. Germline V gives CDR1 SGHVT, CDR2 SQSDAQ. V lost 2 bases, J lost 3 bases, and 17 bases lay in between. This CDR3 region has 16 residues.

The chain recombines TRBV9 with TRBJ2-2; D call uncertain. CDR1 SGDLS and CDR2 YYNGEE come from the germline V gene. V was trimmed by 0 bases and J by 1 base, leaving 7 bases between them. The CDR3 contains 15 residues. Written as DNA, the CDR3 is TGTGCCAGCAGCGTAGAAGGAAAGAACACCGGGGAGCTGTTTTTT. This gives the protein CASSVEGKNTGELFF.

The J gene is TRBJ2-3, the V gene TRBV5-5; TRBD1 matches 12 bases. Germline V gene data show CDR1 as SGHKS and CDR2 as YYEKEE (reference sequence). The CDR3 contains 15 residues. Trimming took 4 bases from V and 4 from J; bases not matched to a gene: 4. DNA of the CDR3: TGTGCCAGCAGCCCGGGACAGGGGGCCGCAGATACGCAGTATTTT. It yields the protein CASSPGQGAADTQYF.

Only one count was recorded for this clone. CDR3 residues: CASWANYGYTF. The CDR3, as DNA: TGTGCCAGCTGGGCCAACTATGGCTACACCTTC. The V call is TRBV28, the J call TRBJ1-2; D not resolved. Trimming cost V 8 bases and J 2 bases, with 6 bases left between them. CDR1 and CDR2 from the germline V gene are MDHEN and SYDVKM. The CDR3 covers 11 residues.

As for this clone: This specimen includes other DNA sequences encoding the same CDR3. The J gene is TRBJ1-5, the V gene TRBV18, with 8 positions matching TRBD1. In germline, CDR1 is KGHSH, CDR2 LQKENI. J lost 2 bases, V lost 3 bases, and 3 bases had no gene match. The CDR3 length is 15 residues. The CDR3 coding sequence is TGTGCCAGCTCACCCGACAGGGGTGGCAATCAGCCCCAGCATTTT. It specifies CASSPDRGGNQPQHF.

The V and J genes are TRBV28 and TRBJ2-3, with TRBD1 as a possible D gene (5 bases). Trimming cost V 7 bases and J 4 bases, with 15 bases left between them. The CDR3 has 14 residues. Germline V gene sequence: CDR1 MDHEN, CDR2 SYDVKM. The CDR3 is CASNSLTVADTQYF. The CDR3 DNA reads TGTGCCAGCAACTCCCTGACAGTCGCAGATACGCAGTATTTT.

This rearrangement joins TRBV4-1 to TRBJ2-1; 9 nucleotides agree with TRBD2. This CDR3 is built from 16 residues. Germline trimming cut 0 bases from V and 4 bases from J; bases unmatched to any gene: 4. Germline V gene data show CDR1 as MGHRA and CDR2 as YSYEKL. The CDR3 DNA reads TGCGCCAGCAGCCAAGAACTAGCGGGTGGGTACAATGAGCAGTTCTTC. The encoded protein is CASSQELAGGYNEQFF.